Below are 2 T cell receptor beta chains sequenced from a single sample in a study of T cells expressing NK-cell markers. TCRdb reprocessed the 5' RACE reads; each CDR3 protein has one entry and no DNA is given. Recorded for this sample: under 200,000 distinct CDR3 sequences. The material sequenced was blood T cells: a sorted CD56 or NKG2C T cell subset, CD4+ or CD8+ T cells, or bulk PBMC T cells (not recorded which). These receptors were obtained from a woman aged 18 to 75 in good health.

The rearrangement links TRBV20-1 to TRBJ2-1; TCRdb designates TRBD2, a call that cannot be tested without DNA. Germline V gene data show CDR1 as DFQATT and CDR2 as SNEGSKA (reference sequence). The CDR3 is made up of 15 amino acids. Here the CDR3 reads CSASRASGSSNEQFF.

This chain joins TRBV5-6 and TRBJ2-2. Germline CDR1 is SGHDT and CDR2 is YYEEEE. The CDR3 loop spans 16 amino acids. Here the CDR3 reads CASSLRGFANTGELFF.